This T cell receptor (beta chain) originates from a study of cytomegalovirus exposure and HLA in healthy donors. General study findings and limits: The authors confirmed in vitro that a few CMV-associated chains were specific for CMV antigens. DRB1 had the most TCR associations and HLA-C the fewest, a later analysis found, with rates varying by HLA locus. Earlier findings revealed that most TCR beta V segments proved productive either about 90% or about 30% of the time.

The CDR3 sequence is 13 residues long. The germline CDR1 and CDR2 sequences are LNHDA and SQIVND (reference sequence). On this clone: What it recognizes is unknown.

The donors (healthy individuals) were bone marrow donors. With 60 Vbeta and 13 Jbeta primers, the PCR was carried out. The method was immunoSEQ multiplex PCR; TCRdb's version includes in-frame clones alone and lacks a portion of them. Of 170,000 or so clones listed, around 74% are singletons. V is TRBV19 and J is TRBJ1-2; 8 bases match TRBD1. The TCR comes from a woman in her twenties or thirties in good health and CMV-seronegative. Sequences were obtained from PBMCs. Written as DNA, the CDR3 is TGTGGTAACAGGGGGTTAGCTAACTATGGCTACACCTTC. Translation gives CGNRGLANYGYTF.